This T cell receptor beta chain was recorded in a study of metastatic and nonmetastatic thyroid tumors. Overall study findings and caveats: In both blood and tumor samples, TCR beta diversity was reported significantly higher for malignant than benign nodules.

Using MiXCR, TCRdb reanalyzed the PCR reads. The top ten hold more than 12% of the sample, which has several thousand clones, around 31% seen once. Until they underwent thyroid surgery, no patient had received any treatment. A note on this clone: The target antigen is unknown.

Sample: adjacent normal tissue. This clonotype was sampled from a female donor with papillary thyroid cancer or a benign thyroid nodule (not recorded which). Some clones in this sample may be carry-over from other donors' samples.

CDR3 amino acids: CASKIGLAYNEQFF. The CDR3 region has the DNA TGCGCCAGCAAAATAGGACTAGCGTACAATGAGCAGTTCTTC. V usage is TRBV10-2 and J usage is TRBJ2-1; 9 nucleotides align to TRBD2. This CDR3 region has 14 residues. The germline gives CDR1 WSHSY, CDR2 SAAADI. V dropped 7 bases and J dropped 4; count of bases not matched to a gene: 5.